This TCR beta chain was sequenced during a study of beta chain features in type 1 diabetes. General observations from the study: Shortening of TCRB CDR3s, moderate but significant, appeared in all four CD4+ subsets of Type 1 diabetes patients.

This clone occurred a few times. The antigen remains unidentified. CDR3 size: 12 residues. V was clipped by 6 bases and J by 10 bases, with 15 bases between them. The authors reverse transcribed all of the isolated RNA, so sequencing captured expressed TCRB transcripts. TCRdb keeps only in-frame clones here, not all; method: immunoSEQ multiplex PCR. The repertoire has about 390,000 clones, around 9.6% of them found once; the top ten carry about 0.6%. J is TRBJ2-5 and V is TRBV23-1, with TRBD1 as a possible D gene (6 bases). TRBV23-1 is an ORF; its function is uncertain. The sample taken for sequencing was central memory CD4+ T cells from blood. The origin of this receptor is a man aged 30 to 45 with type 1 diabetes. CDR3 in DNA: TGCGCCAGCAGCCAAGGAAGGGGGAACCAGTACTTC. Protein product: CASSQGRGNQYF.